This T cell receptor (beta chain) was sequenced for a study of blood T cells in healthy people across ages. Study observations and caveats: No one knew whether donors had CMV, which possibly confounded expanded clonotype changes.

This CDR3 is built from 19 residues. With 0 bases clipped from V and 0 bases from J, the junction kept 3 bases outside the gene matches. Germline CDR1 reads MGHRA; CDR2 reads YSYEKL. As regards this clonotype: Its target is not known.

Then a second PCR, running roughly 7 to 11 cycles, was carried out with a sample-barcoded 5' primer and a J-beta primer mix. TCRdb redid the calling of the 5' RACE reads with MiXCR, one entry per CDR3 protein. The sample gives over 1,200,000 distinct CDR3 sequences, almost 60% of which show up once; roughly 6.3% is in the top ten. V usage is TRBV4-1 and J usage is TRBJ2-1; 15 positions match TRBD2. Sequencing used blood. The TCR comes from a man younger than 35 in good health. The CDR3 loop reads CASSQEGLAGGYSYNEQFF. CDR3 sequence (DNA): TGCGCCAGCAGCCAAGAAGGACTAGCGGGGGGGTACTCCTACAATGAGCAGTTCTTC.